This TCR beta chain was recovered during a study of tumor and adjacent non-tumor tissue in lung cancer. Study background: Patients were aged roughly 30 to 76, 9 to 10 men and 4 to 6 women, stage I to III.

Comment on this clonotype: Relative to the germline gene, one junction end is altered; a read error may explain this.

No cell sorting was done before RNA was extracted from the tissue. Donors were chemotherapy-naive, newly diagnosed lung cancer surgical patients in China, August–November 2014. CDR1 is SQVTM and CDR2 is ANQGSEA in the germline V gene. CDR3 length: 18 amino acids. Three rounds of nested PCR, following a modified ARM-PCR protocol, produced the TCRbeta library. TCRdb reanalysed the multiplex PCR reads using MiXCR and keeps one entry per CDR3 protein. There are fewer than 120,000 distinct CDR3 sequences in the sample; 75% to 90% occur only once, and approximately 22% lies in the top ten. The sequenced sample was lung tumor tissue. This sequence was found in a man in his sixties or seventies with non-small cell lung cancer. J is TRBJ2-6 and V is TRBV29-1, with 7 bases lining up with TRBD1. Written as DNA, the CDR3 is TGCAGCGTTTCCGACTGGGACAGCGTTTCCTCTAGGGCCAACGTCCTGACTTTC. Amino acid sequence: CSVSDWDSVSSRANVLTF.